The 17 T cell receptor beta chains in this list originate from one sample, sequenced in a study of early T cells in non-severe SARS-CoV-2 infection (TCRdb year 2021). The library was built by means of 5' RACE. Instrument used: NextSeq 500. TCRdb's own reprocessing of the public reads used fastp at Q25 and MiXCR and kept productive beta chains. Entries that share a CDR3 protein sequence are merged under the most common genes and DNA. The sample table holds some 44,000 distinct CDR3 sequences, of which less than 6.5% were seen once. The ten largest clones represent approximately 8.4% of the sample. Material: whole blood, obtained at baseline. The receptors derive from an adult who was a healthcare worker with PCR-confirmed SARS-CoV-2 infection or an uninfected control (not recorded which).

This clonotype has a count of ten or more. The rearrangement links TRBV3-1 to TRBJ1-3; D uncertain. V shed 4 bases and J shed 0 bases, with 13 bases lying between them. Germline CDR1 is LGHDT and CDR2 is YNNKEL (reference sequence). The CDR3 is 16 residues long. DNA for the CDR3: TGTGCCAGCAGCCCCCGTTCCCGGATCTCTGGAAACACCATATATTTT. As protein: CASSPRSRISGNTIYF.

The gene calls are TRBV6-6 and TRBJ1-5; D gene uncertain. Germline CDR1 reads MNHNY; CDR2 reads SVGAGI (reference sequence). Trimming took 2 bases from V and 3 from J, leaving 11 bases between them. The CDR3 is made up of 15 amino acids. CDR3 protein: CASSYGPGINQPQHF. The CDR3 region has the DNA TGTGCCAGCAGTTACGGACCGGGAATCAATCAGCCCCAGCATTTT.

This clonotype was counted at least ten times. The V call is TRBV20-1, the J call TRBJ2-3; D is possibly TRBD2 (6 bases). The germline gives CDR1 DFQATT, CDR2 SNEGSKA (reference sequence). The CDR3 covers 15 residues. The V end lost 0 bases, the J end lost 4 bases, and 14 bases lay between the germline ends. This CDR3 is CSARDRRERADTQYF. For the CDR3, the DNA is TGCAGTGCTAGAGATCGGAGGGAGAGGGCAGATACGCAGTATTTT.

The chain links TRBV30 to TRBJ2-7, with D uncertain. The germline V gene has CDR1 GTSNPN and CDR2 SVGIG (reference sequence). CDR3 size: 12 residues. V gave up 2 bases and J gave up 5 bases, with 10 bases separating them. DNA of the CDR3: TGTGCCTGGAGTTCTGGCGGTGACGAGCAGTACTTC. Amino acids: CAWSSGGDEQYF.

The sample holds many counts of this clonotype. The chain recombines TRBV3-1 with TRBJ2-7; 11 nucleotides line up with TRBD1. CDR1 is LGHDT and CDR2 is YNNKEL in the germline V gene (reference sequence). CDR3 size: 15 residues. The ends lost 5 bases at V and 4 bases at J; junction bases unmatched: 7. The CDR3 DNA follows: TGTGCCAGCAGCGCACCGGGACAGGGGGTGTACGAGCAGTACTTC. It codes for CASSAPGQGVYEQYF.

This clonotype was counted at least ten times. The CDR3 region is CASSPSGYLTDTQYF. Here the CDR3 DNA reads TGTGCCAGCAGCCCTAGCGGATACCTCACAGATACGCAGTATTTT. The rearrangement joins TRBV12-3 or TRBV12-4 to TRBJ2-3, with TRBD2 identical over 7 bases. Losses at the gene ends were 6 bases for V and 2 bases for J; bases not matched to a gene: 8. CDR3 size: 15 residues.

The chain joins TRBV12-3 or TRBV12-4 to TRBJ1-1; 7 positions match TRBD1. J gave up 0 bases and V 7 bases, and 11 bases lay outside the gene matches. CDR3 size: 16 residues. This CDR3 reads CASTKGGQLMNTEAFF. The CDR3 DNA reads as TGTGCCAGCACCAAAGGGGGCCAGCTGATGAACACTGAAGCTTTCTTT.

In its sample, this clonotype was seen many times. The chain has TRBV20-1 and TRBJ1-6; D gene ambiguous. Germline V gene data show CDR1 as DFQATT and CDR2 as SNEGSKA (reference sequence). The ends were cut back, 5 bases at V and 9 bases at J, with 14 bases in the middle. The CDR3 loop spans 13 amino acids. The CDR3 DNA sequence: TGCAGTGCTCAGAGGCAGGCGGGTTCACCCCTCCACTTT. Its translation is CSAQRQAGSPLHF.

This clonotype has a count of ten or more. The chain uses TRBV29-1 and TRBJ2-7, with a weak D call TRBD1 (5 bases). The V and J ends lost 5 bases and 2 bases respectively, with 10 bases between them. The CDR3 totals 12 residues. CDR1 and CDR2 from the germline V gene are SQVTM and ANQGSEA. The DNA for the CDR3 is TGCAGCGTTTCGGACACTGCCTACGAGCAGTACTTC. This codes for CSVSDTAYEQYF.

The sample holds many counts of this clonotype. CDR3 loop: CASSQDFGPGEKLFF. In DNA form, the CDR3 reads TGTGCCAGCAGCCAAGATTTCGGGCCGGGTGAAAAACTGTTTTTT. This chain links TRBV3-1 with TRBJ1-4; D is ambiguous. V was shortened by 0 bases and J by 7 bases, with 12 bases between the two germline ends. The CDR3 totals 15 residues. The germline CDR1 and CDR2 sequences are LGHDT and YNNKEL (reference sequence).

This clonotype was recorded at least ten times. The chain carries TRBV5-1 and TRBJ2-3; 8 bases match TRBD2. With V trimmed by 1 base and J by 4 bases, 5 bases remained unmatched. Per the germline V gene, CDR1 is SGHRS and CDR2 is YFSETQ. The CDR3 totals 15 residues. The CDR3 DNA reads as TGCGCCAGCAGCTTGAATCCCGGGAGGGCAGATACGCAGTATTTT. Translating it yields CASSLNPGRADTQYF.

The sample holds many counts of this clonotype. A read error may produce the germline difference seen at one junction end. The chain recombines TRBV27 with TRBJ1-1; D is possibly TRBD1 (6 bases). Germline V gives CDR1 MNHEY, CDR2 SMNVEV (reference sequence). The CDR3 has 14 amino acids. The CDR3 region is CASSWDTRNTEAFF. The CDR3 DNA follows: TGTGCCAGCAGTTGGGACACTCGGAACACTGAAGCTTTTTTT.

This chain uses TRBV27 with TRBJ2-2; a possible D gene is TRBD1 (5 bases). Germline V CDR1 and CDR2: MNHEY, SMNVEV (reference sequence). Trimming took off 1 base at V and 6 bases at J, with 12 bases between the two ends. This CDR3 has 15 amino acids. CDR3 sequence (DNA): TGTGCCAGCAGTTTATTTGCAGGGCCCGCCGGGGAGCTGTTTTTT. It is translated as CASSLFAGPAGELFF.

This clonotype was recorded a few times. This rearrangement joins TRBV10-3 to TRBJ2-7; 9 bases agree with TRBD1. Germline values: CDR1 ENHRY, CDR2 SYGVKD. The length of the CDR3 is 11 residues. J gave up 5 bases and V 10 bases, and 3 bases lay outside the gene matches. CDR3: CATGQGNEQYF. The CDR3 DNA follows: TGTGCCACCGGACAGGGGAACGAGCAGTACTTC.

This clonotype was observed many times. The chain joins TRBV6-2 or TRBV6-3 to TRBJ2-3; D not resolved. The CDR3 extends over 13 amino acids. Trimming removed 4 bases at V and 1 base at J, with 6 bases between. Germline V gene lookup returns CDR1 MNHEY and CDR2 SVGEGT. The CDR3 coding sequence is TGTGCCAGCAGTTGGCAGGGCACAGATACGCAGTATTTT. Its protein is CASSWQGTDTQYF.

This clonotype was observed a handful of times. The CDR3 nucleotides read TGTGCCAGCAGTGAGCGGACGGGGATTAACACCGGGGAGCTGTTTTTT. Its protein product is CASSERTGINTGELFF. This chain links TRBV2 with TRBJ2-2; tentatively, D is TRBD2 (5 bases). Per the germline V gene, CDR1 is SNHLY and CDR2 is FYNNEI. This CDR3 region has 16 residues. V was cut by 3 bases and J by 2 bases, with 13 bases left in between.

This sequence joins TRBV27 and TRBJ1-2; TRBD1 agrees at 7 bases. CDR3 length: 12 amino acids. Germline-derived CDR1 and CDR2 are MNHEY and SMNVEV (reference sequence). The J segment lost 8 bases and the V segment lost 4 bases, leaving 4 bases of the junction unmatched. The CDR3, as DNA: TGTGCCAGCAGTTCGGAAGGGGGCGGCTACACCTTC. It is translated as CASSSEGGGYTF.